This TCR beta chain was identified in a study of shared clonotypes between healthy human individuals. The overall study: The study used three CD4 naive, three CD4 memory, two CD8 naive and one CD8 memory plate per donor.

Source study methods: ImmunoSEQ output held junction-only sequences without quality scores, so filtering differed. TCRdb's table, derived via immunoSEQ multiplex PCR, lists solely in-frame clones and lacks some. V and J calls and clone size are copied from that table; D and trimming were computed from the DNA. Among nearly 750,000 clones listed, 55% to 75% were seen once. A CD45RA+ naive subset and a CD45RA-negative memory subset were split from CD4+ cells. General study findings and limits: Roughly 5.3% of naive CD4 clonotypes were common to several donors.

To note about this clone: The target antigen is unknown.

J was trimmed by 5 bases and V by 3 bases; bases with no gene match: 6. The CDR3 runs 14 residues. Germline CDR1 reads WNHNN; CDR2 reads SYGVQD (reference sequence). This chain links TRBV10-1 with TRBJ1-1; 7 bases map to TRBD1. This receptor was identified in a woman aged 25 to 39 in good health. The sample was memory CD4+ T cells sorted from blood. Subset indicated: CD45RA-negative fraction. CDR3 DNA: TGCGCCAGCAGTGAAAACAGGGGCGGGACTGAAGCTTTCTTT. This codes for CASSENRGGTEAFF.